The clone carrying this T cell receptor beta chain showed up many times. One entry per CDR3 protein results from TCRdb running MiXCR on the reads. This table holds around 100,000 distinct CDR3 sequences, 16% found once. Germline-derived CDR1 and CDR2 are SEHNR and FQNEAQ (reference sequence). The CDR3 runs to 16 residues. The ends were cut back, 5 bases at V and 1 base at J, with 17 bases in the middle. This entry is derived from a study of T cell repertoires in cytomegalovirus infection. The sequenced material came from PBMCs. The clonotype was recovered from a human donor in good health (CMV status not recorded). Some clones in this sample may be carry-over from other donors' samples. The chain combines TRBV7-9 with TRBJ1-1; tentative D call: TRBD1 (6 bases). The CDR3 DNA is TGTGCCAGCAGCGTAGAGGGGGGCCTGTGGAACACTGAAGCTTTCTTT. Protein product: CASSVEGGLWNTEAFF.